These T cell receptor beta chains were read from a single sample in a study of cytomegalovirus exposure and HLA in healthy donors. Measured with immunoSEQ multiplex PCR; TCRdb has only the in-frame clones, and not every one. This table has 75,000 to 100,000 clones, 96% appearing once. Specimen: PBMCs. The receptors derive from a man aged 18 to 30 in good health and CMV-seronegative. The CDR3 runs from the conserved cysteine through the conserved F or W. D genes are given only for firm matches. Clone size is given for some rows only: seen once, a few or many times, or a class if the clone is expanded.

v_call: TRBV25-1
j_call: TRBJ1-2
d_call: TRBD1
clone_size: -
cdr3_aa: CASRGTGGETGYTF
cdr3_nt: TGTGCCAGCCGGGGGACAGGGGGTGAAACGGGCTACACCTTC

v_call: TRBV2
j_call: TRBJ1-2
d_call: TRBD1
clone_size: -
cdr3_aa: CASSEAPGQGGGYTF
cdr3_nt: TGTGCCAGCAGTGAAGCCCCGGGACAGGGTGGGGGCTACACCTTC

v_call: TRBV7-7
j_call: TRBJ2-5
d_call: -
clone_size: -
cdr3_aa: CASSLMVTNAAETQYF
cdr3_nt: TGTGCTAGCAGCCTAATGGTGACAAATGCCGCAGAGACCCAGTACTTC

v_call: TRBV6-5
j_call: TRBJ2-1
d_call: TRBD1
clone_size: -
cdr3_aa: CASSRTGGLYNEQFF
cdr3_nt: TGTGCCAGCAGCCGAACAGGGGGCCTCTACAATGAGCAGTTCTTC

v_call: TRBV29-1
j_call: TRBJ1-1
d_call: -
clone_size: -
cdr3_aa: CSVEEGDRRGFF
cdr3_nt: TGCAGCGTTGAAGAGGGAGACAGGAGAGGCTTCTTT

v_call: TRBV5-1
j_call: TRBJ2-3
d_call: -
clone_size: few
cdr3_aa: CASRANPRLDSTDTQYF
cdr3_nt: TGCGCCAGCAGGGCCAATCCTAGACTGGATAGCACAGATACGCAGTATTTT

v_call: TRBV29-1
j_call: TRBJ1-5
d_call: TRBD1
clone_size: -
cdr3_aa: CSVADRGRRDNQPQHF
cdr3_nt: TGCAGCGTTGCTGACAGGGGGCGAAGGGACAATCAGCCCCAGCATTTT

v_call: TRBV5-6
j_call: TRBJ2-1
d_call: -
clone_size: -
cdr3_aa: CASSLVASYNEQFF
cdr3_nt: TGTGCCAGCAGCTTAGTAGCTTCCTACAATGAGCAGTTCTTC

v_call: TRBV27
j_call: TRBJ2-2
d_call: TRBD2
clone_size: -
cdr3_aa: CASSLEGASGRTNTGELFF
cdr3_nt: TGTGCCAGCAGTTTAGAGGGGGCTAGCGGGAGGACGAACACCGGGGAGCTGTTTTTT

v_call: TRBV5-1
j_call: TRBJ2-4
d_call: TRBD1
clone_size: -
cdr3_aa: CASSLVGTGNIQYF
cdr3_nt: TGCGCCAGCAGCTTGGTGGGGACAGGAAACATTCAGTACTTC

v_call: TRBV6-1
j_call: TRBJ1-5
d_call: -
clone_size: -
cdr3_aa: CASGGVGGNQPQHF
cdr3_nt: TGTGCCAGCGGGGGGGTCGGTGGCAATCAGCCCCAGCATTTT

v_call: TRBV30
j_call: TRBJ1-4
d_call: TRBD1
clone_size: -
cdr3_aa: CAWSQGGFGEKLFF
cdr3_nt: TGTGCCTGGAGTCAAGGGGGCTTTGGTGAAAAACTGTTTTTT

v_call: TRBV7-9
j_call: TRBJ2-2
d_call: -
clone_size: -
cdr3_aa: CASSPGGPELFF
cdr3_nt: TGTGCCAGCAGCCCAGGTGGTCCAGAGCTGTTTTTT

v_call: TRBV6-5
j_call: TRBJ2-1
d_call: -
clone_size: -
cdr3_aa: CASLWKRVDNEQFF
cdr3_nt: TGTGCCAGCTTATGGAAGCGGGTGGACAATGAGCAGTTCTTC

v_call: TRBV28
j_call: TRBJ1-2
d_call: -
clone_size: -
cdr3_aa: CASSPPQGSGYTF
cdr3_nt: TGTGCCAGCAGCCCTCCCCAGGGTAGCGGCTACACCTTC

v_call: TRBV10-3
j_call: TRBJ2-3
d_call: -
clone_size: few
cdr3_aa: CAISEVPRDTQYF
cdr3_nt: TGTGCCATCAGTGAGGTCCCGAGGGATACGCAGTATTTT

v_call: TRBV4-1
j_call: TRBJ1-2
d_call: TRBD1
clone_size: -
cdr3_aa: CASSQVESHRGLIYGYTF
cdr3_nt: TGCGCCAGCAGCCAAGTGGAATCTCACAGGGGGCTTATCTATGGCTACACCTTC

v_call: TRBV29-1
j_call: TRBJ2-1
d_call: TRBD2
clone_size: -
cdr3_aa: CSVLLAGGPDEQFF
cdr3_nt: TGCAGCGTTCTCTTAGCGGGAGGGCCGGATGAGCAGTTCTTC

v_call: TRBV30
j_call: TRBJ2-7
d_call: TRBD2
clone_size: -
cdr3_aa: CAWSVQRGRRNEQYF
cdr3_nt: TGTGCCTGGAGTGTACAGCGGGGGCGGCGCAACGAGCAGTACTTC

v_call: TRBV2
j_call: TRBJ2-3
d_call: TRBD1
clone_size: -
cdr3_aa: CASSRDRGTDTQYF
cdr3_nt: TGTGCCAGCAGCCGGGACAGGGGCACAGATACGCAGTATTTT

v_call: TRBV7-9
j_call: TRBJ1-4
d_call: TRBD1
clone_size: -
cdr3_aa: CASSVTGTGGFGANEKLFF
cdr3_nt: TGTGCCAGCAGCGTCACCGGGACAGGGGGCTTTGGGGCTAATGAAAAACTGTTTTTT

v_call: TRBV6-5
j_call: TRBJ2-1
d_call: TRBD2
clone_size: -
cdr3_aa: CASRTGGAPYNEQFF
cdr3_nt: TGTGCCAGCAGGACGGGAGGGGCCCCCTACAATGAGCAGTTCTTC

v_call: TRBV27
j_call: TRBJ1-1
d_call: -
clone_size: -
cdr3_aa: CASSSRGTWVTEAFF
cdr3_nt: TGTGCCAGCAGTTCCCGCGGTACTTGGGTCACTGAAGCTTTCTTT

v_call: TRBV2
j_call: TRBJ2-7
d_call: -
clone_size: once
cdr3_aa: CASLLWDTYEQYF
cdr3_nt: TGTGCCAGCCTTCTTTGGGACACCTACGAGCAGTACTTC

v_call: TRBV12-5
j_call: TRBJ2-1
d_call: -
clone_size: -
cdr3_aa: CASGKNRVFYNEQFF
cdr3_nt: TGTGCTAGTGGGAAGAACAGGGTCTTCTACAATGAGCAGTTCTTC

v_call: TRBV11-3
j_call: TRBJ2-5
d_call: TRBD1
clone_size: once
cdr3_aa: CASSPGQGQETQYF
cdr3_nt: TGTGCCAGCAGCCCGGGACAGGGCCAAGAGACCCAGTACTTC

v_call: TRBV27
j_call: TRBJ1-1
d_call: TRBD1
clone_size: -
cdr3_aa: CASSTRGRNTEAFF
cdr3_nt: TGTGCCAGCAGTACCAGGGGGCGGAACACTGAAGCTTTCTTT

v_call: TRBV4-3
j_call: TRBJ2-5
d_call: TRBD2
clone_size: -
cdr3_aa: CASSRGTSGKETQYF
cdr3_nt: TGCGCCAGCAGCCGCGGGACTAGCGGAAAAGAGACCCAGTACTTC

v_call: TRBV10-3
j_call: TRBJ2-2
d_call: TRBD2
clone_size: -
cdr3_aa: CAISEGRGLAGRKSTGELFF
cdr3_nt: TGTGCCATCAGTGAGGGGCGGGGACTAGCGGGAAGGAAAAGCACCGGGGAGCTGTTTTTT

v_call: TRBV11-3
j_call: TRBJ2-1
d_call: -
clone_size: -
cdr3_aa: CASSLAGVADNEQFF
cdr3_nt: TGTGCCAGCAGCTTAGCGGGAGTCGCCGACAATGAGCAGTTCTTC

v_call: TRBV7-9
j_call: TRBJ1-2
d_call: -
clone_size: once
cdr3_aa: CASSWRGGGYTF
cdr3_nt: TGTGCCAGCAGCTGGAGGGGGGGCGGCTACACCTTC

v_call: TRBV7-9
j_call: TRBJ1-2
d_call: -
clone_size: -
cdr3_aa: CASSSPKETYYGYTF
cdr3_nt: TGTGCCAGCAGCTCACCTAAAGAAACTTACTATGGCTACACCTTC

v_call: TRBV5-8
j_call: TRBJ2-5
d_call: -
clone_size: -
cdr3_aa: CASSFPGTQYF
cdr3_nt: TGTGCCAGCAGCTTTCCGGGGACCCAGTACTTC

v_call: TRBV28
j_call: TRBJ2-3
d_call: -
clone_size: -
cdr3_aa: CASSLTFRLSSSTDTQYF
cdr3_nt: TGTGCCAGCAGTTTAACCTTCAGACTGAGCTCGAGCACAGATACGCAGTATTTT

v_call: TRBV5-6
j_call: TRBJ2-5
d_call: TRBD1
clone_size: -
cdr3_aa: CASSGDRGRETQYF
cdr3_nt: TGTGCCAGCAGCGGGGACAGGGGTCGGGAGACCCAGTACTTC

v_call: TRBV11-2
j_call: TRBJ2-7
d_call: -
clone_size: once
cdr3_aa: CASSFTGNEQYF
cdr3_nt: TGTGCCAGCAGCTTCACAGGTAACGAGCAGTACTTC

v_call: TRBV11-2
j_call: TRBJ1-2
d_call: -
clone_size: -
cdr3_aa: CASSPRWTEHGYTF
cdr3_nt: TGTGCCAGCAGCCCCCGTTGGACAGAACATGGCTACACCTTC